This TCR beta chain was recovered during a study of T cell repertoires in cytomegalovirus infection. General study points: Identification of carriers of CMV plus the relevant HLA was achieved through cumulative public TCR beta family frequency.

TCRdb re-called the reads through MiXCR, storing one row per CDR3 protein. The sample holds 250,000 to 300,000 distinct CDR3 sequences; approximately 15% are singletons and the top ten take around 8.8%. From germline, CDR1 is SEHNR and CDR2 FQNEAQ (reference sequence). V shed 4 bases, J shed 3 bases, and the junction held 7 bases outside the gene matches. CDR3 length equals 15 residues. This clonotype appeared many times. As yet, its antigen is unknown. Sample: PBMCs. The receptor was derived from a human donor in good health (CMV status not recorded). Some clones in this sample may be carry-over from other donors' samples. The genes are TRBV7-9 and TRBJ2-5; 8 nucleotides line up with TRBD2. CDR3 sequence (DNA): TGTGCCAGCAGCTCTAGTTGGCGGGAGGAAGAGACCCAGTACTTC. Encoded protein: CASSSSWREEETQYF.